This TCR beta chain was sequenced in a study of cytomegalovirus exposure and HLA in healthy donors. At collection, donors were nominally healthy, but unrecorded immune exposures were probable. Study results and caveats: A reported reduction in N-insertions relative to the roughly 640-donor mean was seen in an Asian-associated ancestry cluster in a later analysis. Cytomegalovirus-associated status was assigned to about 180 TCR beta chains.

Concerning this clone: Its antigen remains unidentified.

This CDR3 comprises 15 residues. CDR1 SGHNT and CDR2 YENEEA come from the germline V gene. The germline V and J ends were trimmed by 3 bases and 4 bases, with 13 bases remaining between them. Use of 60 Vbeta and 13 Jbeta primers characterized the PCR. TCRdb keeps only in-frame clones here, not all; method: immunoSEQ multiplex PCR. The table shows around 120,000 clones, with about 66% occurring only once. The TCR originated in a man aged 25-45 years in good health and CMV-seropositive. This chain uses TRBV11-3 with TRBJ2-1, with D perhaps TRBD2 (6 bases). Specimen: PBMCs. This chain's CDR3 is CASSFDPGVYNEQFF. The DNA for the CDR3 is TGTGCCAGCAGCTTCGACCCGGGGGTATACAATGAGCAGTTCTTC.